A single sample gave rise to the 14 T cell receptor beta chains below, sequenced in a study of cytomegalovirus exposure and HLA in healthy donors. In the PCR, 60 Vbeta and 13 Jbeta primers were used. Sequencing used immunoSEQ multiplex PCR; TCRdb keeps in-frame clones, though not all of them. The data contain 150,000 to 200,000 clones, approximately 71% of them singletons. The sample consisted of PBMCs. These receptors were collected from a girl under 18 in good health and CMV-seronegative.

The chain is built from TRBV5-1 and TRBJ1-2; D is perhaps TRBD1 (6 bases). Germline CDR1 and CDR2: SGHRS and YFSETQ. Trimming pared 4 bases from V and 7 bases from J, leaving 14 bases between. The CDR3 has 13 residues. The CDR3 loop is CASSPGGGTGYTF. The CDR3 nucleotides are TGCGCCAGCAGCCCGGGGGGGGGCACTGGCTACACCTTC.

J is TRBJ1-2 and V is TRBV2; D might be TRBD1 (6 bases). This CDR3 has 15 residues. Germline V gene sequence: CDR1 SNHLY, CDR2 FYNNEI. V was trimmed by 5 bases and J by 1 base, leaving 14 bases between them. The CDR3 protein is CASSPDRTLNYGYTF. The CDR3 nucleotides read TGTGCCAGCAGTCCAGACAGGACCCTTAACTATGGCTACACCTTC.

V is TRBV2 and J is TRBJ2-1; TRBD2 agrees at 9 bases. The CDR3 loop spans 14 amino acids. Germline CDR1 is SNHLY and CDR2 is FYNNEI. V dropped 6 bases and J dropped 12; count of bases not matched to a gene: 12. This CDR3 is CASRGGGVPLGQFF. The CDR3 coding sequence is TGTGCCAGCAGAGGCGGGGGGGTCCCTCTTGGGCAGTTCTTC.

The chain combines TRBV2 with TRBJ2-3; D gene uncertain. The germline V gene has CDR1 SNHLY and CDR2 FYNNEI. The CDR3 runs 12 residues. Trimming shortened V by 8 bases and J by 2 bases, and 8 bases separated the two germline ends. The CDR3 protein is CASAKATDTQYF. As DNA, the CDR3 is TGTGCCAGCGCAAAAGCCACAGATACGCAGTATTTT.

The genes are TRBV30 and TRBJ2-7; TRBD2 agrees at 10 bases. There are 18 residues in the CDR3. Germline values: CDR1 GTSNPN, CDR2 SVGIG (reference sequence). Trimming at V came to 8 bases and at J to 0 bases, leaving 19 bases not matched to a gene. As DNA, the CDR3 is TGTGCCCTCGGGGGAACTAGCGGGGCCATAAACCCCTCCTACGAGCAGTACTTC. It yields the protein CALGGTSGAINPSYEQYF.

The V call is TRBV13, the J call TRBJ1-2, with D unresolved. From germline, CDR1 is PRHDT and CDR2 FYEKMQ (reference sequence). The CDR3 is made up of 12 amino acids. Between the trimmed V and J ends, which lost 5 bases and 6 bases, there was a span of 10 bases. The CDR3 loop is CASSRSRNGYTF. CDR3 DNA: TGTGCCAGCAGCCGCAGCAGGAATGGCTACACCTTC.

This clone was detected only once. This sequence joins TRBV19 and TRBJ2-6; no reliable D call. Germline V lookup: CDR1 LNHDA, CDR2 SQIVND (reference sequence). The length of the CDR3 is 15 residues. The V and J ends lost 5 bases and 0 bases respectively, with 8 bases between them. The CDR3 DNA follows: TGTGCCAGTAGTCTTGACACCTCTGGGGCCAACGTCCTGACTTTC. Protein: CASSLDTSGANVLTF.

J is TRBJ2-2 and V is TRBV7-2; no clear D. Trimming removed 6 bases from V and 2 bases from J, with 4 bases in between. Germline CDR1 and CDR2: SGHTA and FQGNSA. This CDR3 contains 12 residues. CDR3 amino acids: CASSPNTGELFF. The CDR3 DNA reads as TGTGCCAGCAGTCCAAACACCGGGGAGCTGTTTTTT.

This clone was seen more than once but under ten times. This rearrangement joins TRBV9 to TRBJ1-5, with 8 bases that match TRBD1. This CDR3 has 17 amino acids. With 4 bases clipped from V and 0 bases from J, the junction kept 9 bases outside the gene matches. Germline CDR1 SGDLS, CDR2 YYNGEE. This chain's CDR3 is CASSPGTGRYSNQPQHF. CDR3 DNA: TGTGCCAGCAGCCCGGGGACAGGACGATATAGCAATCAGCCCCAGCATTTT.

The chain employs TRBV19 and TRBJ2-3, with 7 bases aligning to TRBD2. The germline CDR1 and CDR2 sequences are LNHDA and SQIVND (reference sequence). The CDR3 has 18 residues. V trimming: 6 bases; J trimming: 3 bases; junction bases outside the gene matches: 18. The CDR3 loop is CASRSLNPAGEPTDTQYF. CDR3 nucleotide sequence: TGTGCCAGTAGGTCCCTCAACCCGGCGGGGGAACCTACAGATACGCAGTATTTT. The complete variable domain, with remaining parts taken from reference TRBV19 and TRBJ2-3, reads DGGITQSPKYLFRKEGQNVTLSCEQNLNHDAMYWYRQDPGQGLRLIYYSQIVNDFQKGDIAEGYSVSREKKESFPLTVTSAQKNPTAFYLCASRSLNPAGEPTDTQYFGPGTRLTVL.

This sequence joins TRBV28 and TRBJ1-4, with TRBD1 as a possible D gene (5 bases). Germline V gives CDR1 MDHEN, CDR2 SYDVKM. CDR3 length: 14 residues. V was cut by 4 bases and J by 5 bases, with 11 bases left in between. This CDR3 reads CASSWGRINEKLFF. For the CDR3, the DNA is TGTGCCAGCAGTTGGGGCAGAATAAATGAAAAACTGTTTTTT.

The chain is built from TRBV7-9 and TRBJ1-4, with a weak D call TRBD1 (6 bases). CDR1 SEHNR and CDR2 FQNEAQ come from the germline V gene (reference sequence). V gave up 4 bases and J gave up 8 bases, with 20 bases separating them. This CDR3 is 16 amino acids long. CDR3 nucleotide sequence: TGTGCCAGCAGCTGGCCACAGGGAGCCACTAGGGAAAAACTGTTTTTT. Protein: CASSWPQGATREKLFF.

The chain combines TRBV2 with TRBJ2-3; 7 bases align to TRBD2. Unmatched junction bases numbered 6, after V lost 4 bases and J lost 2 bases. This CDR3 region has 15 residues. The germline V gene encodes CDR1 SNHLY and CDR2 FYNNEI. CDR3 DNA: TGTGCCAGCAGTGTTCAAGCGGGGACCACAGATACGCAGTATTTT. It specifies CASSVQAGTTDTQYF. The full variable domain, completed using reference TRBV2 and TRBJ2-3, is EPEVTQTPSHQVTQMGQEVILRCVPISNHLYFYWYRQILGQKVEFLVSFYNNEISEKSEIFDDQFSVERPDGSNFTLKIRSTKLEDSAMYFCASSVQAGTTDTQYFGPGTRLTVL.

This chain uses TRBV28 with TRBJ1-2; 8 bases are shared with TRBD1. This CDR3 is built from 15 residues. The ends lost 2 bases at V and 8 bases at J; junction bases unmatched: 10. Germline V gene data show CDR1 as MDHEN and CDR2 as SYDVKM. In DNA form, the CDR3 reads TGTGCCAGCAGTTTACCACAGGGGGTACCGTCGGGCTACACCTTC. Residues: CASSLPQGVPSGYTF.